This is a list of T cell receptor beta chains from one sample in a study of sequential checkpoint blockade in melanoma. Sequencing was performed with immunoSEQ multiplex PCR; in TCRdb, only in-frame clones are kept and a portion is missing. This sample has around 19,000 clones, with 26% found just once. Source: tumor tissue (inferred from file names), taken from a patient given nivolumab and ipilimumab in sequence. The receptors shown here come from a human donor with melanoma. Both conserved end residues are part of each CDR3. A D gene is named only where the DNA matches it firmly. Expanded clones get a size class; other rows say once, few or many, or leave the size out.

>TRBV9|.|TRBJ2-7|TRBD1
TGTGCCAGCAGCGCCGGGGACAGGGGGAAGTACGAGCAGTACTTC
CASSAGDRGKYEQYF
>TRBV6-8|few|TRBJ2-7|.
TGTGCCAGCAGTTACTCTCCAGTGGGCCGATCCTACGAGCAGTACTTC
CASSYSPVGRSYEQYF
>TRBV29-1|.|TRBJ2-2|TRBD1
TGCAGCGCAACAGGGGATCTCACCGGGGAGCTGTTTTTT
CSATGDLTGELFF
>TRBV7-5|many|TRBJ2-2|.
TGTGCCAGCAGCTTAGGAGGGGGAAGCGGGGAGCTGTTTTTT
CASSLGGGSGELFF
>TRBV9|many|TRBJ2-1|TRBD1
TGTGCCAGCAGCGGGGGACAGCACAATGAGCAGTTCTTC
CASSGGQHNEQFF
>TRBV6-8|.|TRBJ2-3|.
TGTGCCAGCAAGGCTGTGTTGACAGATACGCAGTATTTT
CASKAVLTDTQYF
>TRBV27|.|TRBJ2-7|TRBD1
TGTGCCAGCAGTTTAAAGCCGCGAGTCGACAGGGGGCCCTACGAGCAGTACTTC
CASSLKPRVDRGPYEQYF
>TRBV9|few|TRBJ2-7|TRBD2
TGTGCCAGCAGCGGGCGACTAGCGGGACTCTCCTACGAGCAGTACTTC
CASSGRLAGLSYEQYF
>TRBV2|few|TRBJ2-7|.
TGTGCCAGCAGATCGAGGAGGGACGAGCAGTACTTC
CASRSRRDEQYF
>TRBV19|.|TRBJ2-3|TRBD1
TGTGCCAGTAGTAGTCTGACAGGGGGCAGCACAGATACGCAGTATTTT
CASSSLTGGSTDTQYF
>TRBV19|.|TRBJ1-5|.
TGTGCCAGTACCCGACAGTTGACGAATCAGCCCCAGCATTTT
CASTRQLTNQPQHF